A selection of T cell receptor beta chains follows, all from one sample in a study of CD4+ T cells in melanoma. The method was immunoSEQ multiplex PCR; TCRdb's version includes in-frame clones alone and lacks a portion of them. The sample includes about 10,000 clones, 75% to 80% of them seen just once. Material for sequencing was cells from a culture (not recorded whether cultured in vitro). The receptors stem from a human donor with melanoma. CDR3s include the opening cysteine and the closing phenylalanine or tryptophan. A D gene is named only where the DNA matches it firmly. Rows may omit the clone size; those that give it use once, few, many or a size class.

>TRBJ2-5|-|TRBV29-1|-
TGCAGCGTTCAACGACGGGGGGCGAAAGAGACCCAGTACTTC
CSVQRRGAKETQYF
>TRBJ2-1|-|TRBV6-5|TRBD1
TGTGCCAGCAGATATATAGGGGACAGCCTCAATGAGCAGTTCTTC
CASRYIGDSLNEQFF
>TRBJ1-1|-|TRBV5-3|-
TGTGCCAGAAGGGCCACATCGAACACTGAAGCTTTCTTT
CARRATSNTEAFF
>TRBJ2-7|-|TRBV5-1|-
TGCGCCAGCCACGAGGGGCTACGGGGGGAGCAGTACTTC
CASHEGLRGEQYF
>TRBJ1-1|-|TRBV6-1|-
TGTGCCAGCAGTGAAGTTAGGGGCACCTCTGAAGCTTTCTTT
CASSEVRGTSEAFF
>TRBJ1-1|-|TRBV7-2|TRBD1
TGTGCCAGCTGTCGGGACAGGAACACTGAAGCTTTCTTT
CASCRDRNTEAFF
>TRBJ1-2|hyperexpanded|TRBV7-8|-
TGTGCCAGCAGCTTTTTGGCTAACTATGGCTACACCTTC
CASSFLANYGYTF
>TRBJ2-5|-|TRBV18|-
TGTGCCAGCCTCTCAACCTTCCAAGAGACCCAGTACTTC
CASLSTFQETQYF
>TRBJ2-7|-|TRBV9|TRBD2
TGTGCCAGCGCGGGGGGCGGCTCACCTTCCTACGAGCAGTACTTC
CASAGGGSPSYEQYF
>TRBJ1-2|-|TRBV7-2|TRBD1
TGTGCCAGCAGCGAGGACTCAGGGGGCCTAAACTATGGCTACACCTTC
CASSEDSGGLNYGYTF
>TRBJ2-3|-|TRBV21-1|-
TGTGCCAGCAGCAAAGGAGCTGGGTTGGCAGATACGCAGTATTTT
CASSKGAGLADTQYF
>TRBJ1-6|once|TRBV12-3/TRBV12-4|-
TGTGCCAGCAGTTCGGCTCCCGTCCGGCCCCTCCACTTT
CASSSAPVRPLHF
>TRBJ2-3|-|TRBV19|-
TGTGCCAGTAAGCTGTCTAGCAGAGATACGCAGTATTTT
CASKLSSRDTQYF
>TRBJ2-7|-|TRBV5-5|TRBD2
TGTGCCAGCAGCTGGGGGACTAGCGGGTACCAGTACTTC
CASSWGTSGYQYF
>TRBJ2-7|-|TRBV7-9|TRBD1
TGTGCCAGCAGCTTAGCAAGGACAGGGAAGTCTCACTACGAGCAGTACTTC
CASSLARTGKSHYEQYF
>TRBJ1-3|-|TRBV6-5|TRBD1
TGTGCCAGCAGTTACGAGGACAGGGGAAACACCATATATTTT
CASSYEDRGNTIYF
>TRBJ2-7|-|TRBV27|-
TGTGCCAGCAGTTTCACGGGGTATAACGAGCAGTACTTC
CASSFTGYNEQYF
>TRBJ1-4|-|TRBV18|-
TGTGCCAGCTCGTCGGGCCGACTGACGATGGAACTGTTTTTT
CASSSGRLTMELFF
>TRBJ1-6|-|TRBV5-1|-
TGCGCCAGCAGCTTGGCAGGAGATTCACCCCTCCACTTT
CASSLAGDSPLHF
>TRBJ1-4|-|TRBV28|-
TGTGCCAGCAGTTTACAAAGTTGGACATACTCCGGCCTGGGTAATAATGAAAAACTGTTTTTT
CASSLQSWTYSGLGNNEKLFF
>TRBJ1-2|few|TRBV30|-
TGTGCCTGGACAGCGTCTAACTATGGCTACACCTTC
CAWTASNYGYTF
>TRBJ1-1|-|TRBV7-9|-
TGTGCCAGCAGCTTTGGCAGGAGAACTGAAGCTTTCTTT
CASSFGRRTEAFF
>TRBJ1-2|-|TRBV5-4|-
TGTGCCAGCAGCTTGGGATCAGGGAGGAAGTATGGCTACACCTTC
CASSLGSGRKYGYTF
>TRBJ2-7|few|TRBV4-1|-
TGCGCCAGCAGCCAAGGACCCCTCACTCCCTACGAGCAGTACTTC
CASSQGPLTPYEQYF
>TRBJ2-7|few|TRBV30|-
TGTGCCTGGAGTGGGGGGTACGAGCAGTACTTC
CAWSGGYEQYF
>TRBJ1-2|-|TRBV5-5|-
TGTGCCAGCAGCTTCACTAACTATGGCTACACCTTC
CASSFTNYGYTF
>TRBJ2-1|-|TRBV5-1|TRBD2
TGCGCCAGCAGCTTGGGCAGCGGGGGGGCCCCTGAGCAGTTCTTC
CASSLGSGGAPEQFF
>TRBJ2-3|once|TRBV11-2|-
TGTGCCAGCAGCCTCCTTCTTACAACAGATACGCAGTATTTT
CASSLLLTTDTQYF
>TRBJ1-2|-|TRBV7-3|TRBD1
TGTGCCAGCAGCCTGACAGGGCATGGCTACACCTTC
CASSLTGHGYTF
>TRBJ1-4|-|TRBV10-2|-
TGCGCCAGCGGGACCCCCGGAGTGAAGGAACTGTTTTTT
CASGTPGVKELFF
>TRBJ2-7|-|TRBV19|-
TGTGCCAGTAGTATAACCGGACTCCCCTACGAGCAGTACTTC
CASSITGLPYEQYF
>TRBJ2-7|-|TRBV5-1|-
TGCGCCAGCAGCGCCCCGACAGGAGATGACACCTACGAGCAGTACTTC
CASSAPTGDDTYEQYF
>TRBJ2-2|-|TRBV24-1|-
TGTGCCACCAGGGACACCCGTTCCGGGGAGCTGTTTTTT
CATRDTRSGELFF
>TRBJ1-1|-|TRBV5-1|-
TGCGCCAGCAGCTTGCAGGGGCAGGGCACTGAAGCTTTCTTT
CASSLQGQGTEAFF
>TRBJ2-5|-|TRBV12-3/TRBV12-4|-
TGTGCCAGCAGTTTCCCCCAAGAGACCCAGTACTTC
CASSFPQETQYF
>TRBJ2-7|-|TRBV18|-
TGTGCCAGCGGGGGCGGCGGGGCTACCTACGAGCAGTACTTC
CASGGGGATYEQYF
>TRBJ1-6|-|TRBV4-1|-
TGCGCCAGCAGCCCCTTCTCAGTCAGCTCCTATAATTCACCCCTCCACTTT
CASSPFSVSSYNSPLHF
>TRBJ2-5|-|TRBV9|TRBD2
TGTGCCAGCAGCGGACTAGCGGGGGGGCAAGTGACCCAGTACTTC
CASSGLAGGQVTQYF
>TRBJ1-3|once|TRBV6-5|-
TGTGCACGGGGGGGAAACACCATATATTTT
CARGGNTIYF
>TRBJ1-2|-|TRBV27|-
TGTGCCAGCAGTTTAGGGGGTTACCCCTATGGCTACACCTTC
CASSLGGYPYGYTF
>TRBJ2-2|-|TRBV12-3/TRBV12-4|-
TGTGCCAGCAGTTTCATGAACGGGGAGCTGTTTTTT
CASSFMNGELFF
>TRBJ1-2|-|TRBV6-5|-
TGTGCCAGAGGGGCACCGAGGGGGGGCTACACCTTC
CARGAPRGGYTF
>TRBJ2-1|-|TRBV11-2|-
TGTGCCAGCAGCACACGGACGGCTAGCGATGAGCAGTTCTTC
CASSTRTASDEQFF
>TRBJ1-1|-|TRBV2|-
TGTGCCAGCATCTTGGACGGAGGGAACACTGAAGCTTTCTTT
CASILDGGNTEAFF
>TRBJ2-5|-|TRBV5-6|TRBD1
TGTGCCAGCAGCCCGGACAGGGGTAGACAGACCCAGTACTTC
CASSPDRGRQTQYF
>TRBJ1-1|-|TRBV5-1|TRBD1
TGCGCCAGCATGGGGACAGGGGGTTTGAACACTGAAGCTTTCTTT
CASMGTGGLNTEAFF
>TRBJ2-7|once|TRBV6-2/TRBV6-3|-
TGTGCCAGCAGTTACTCGAGGGTCCGCGGGGTCGAGCAGTACTTC
CASSYSRVRGVEQYF
>TRBJ1-5|once|TRBV3-1/TRBV3-2|-
TGTGCCAGCAGCCGACAGGCGAACAATCAGCCCCAGCATTTT
CASSRQANNQPQHF
>TRBJ1-6|-|TRBV2|-
TGTGCCAGCAGTGAGAGGCAGGGCAATTCACCCCTCCACTTT
CASSERQGNSPLHF
>TRBJ1-1|-|TRBV2|TRBD1
TGTGCCAGCATGACTGGGGACAGGGCCGGTGAAGCTTTCTTT
CASMTGDRAGEAFF
>TRBJ2-5|few|TRBV2|-
TGTGCCAGCAGTGGTCCAACAGGGAGGGAGACCCAGTACTTC
CASSGPTGRETQYF
>TRBJ2-1|-|TRBV2|-
TGTGCCAGCAGTGAAGGGGAATTGAGGTACAATGAGCAGTTCTTC
CASSEGELRYNEQFF
>TRBJ1-4|-|TRBV11-2|-
TGTGCCAGCAACTCAAGGGGTTCTGCAACTAATGAAAAACTGTTTTTT
CASNSRGSATNEKLFF
>TRBJ1-1|-|TRBV5-1|-
TGCGCCAGCCATTACAGGGCCGGCACTGAAGCTTTCTTT
CASHYRAGTEAFF
>TRBJ1-6|few|TRBV2|-
TGTGCCAGCAATCGGGATGAAGGAAATTCACCCCTCCACTTT
CASNRDEGNSPLHF
>TRBJ1-1|-|TRBV29-1|-
TGCAGCGTTGTTATTCAGGGATGGCGAGCTTTCTTT
CSVVIQGWRAFF
>TRBJ2-7|once|TRBV15|-
TGTGCCACCAGCAGAGATCTGGCCTACGAGCAGTACTTC
CATSRDLAYEQYF
>TRBJ1-6|-|TRBV10-3|TRBD1
TGTGCCATCAGAGCCCTCGACAGGGGGAGCTCACCCCTCCACTTT
CAIRALDRGSSPLHF